The 30 T cell receptor beta chains listed next were all sequenced from one sample in a study of T-cell memory formation after mild COVID-19. TCRdb analysed the 5' RACE reads with MiXCR anew, one entry per CDR3 protein. The repertoire includes 400,000 to 550,000 distinct CDR3 sequences, nearly 25% of them detected once, and under 15% sits in the top ten. The specimen was PBMCs or a T cell subset sorted from them (not recorded which). The receptors were sampled from an adult woman who had mild COVID-19 (a few samples of this study predate the infection). Cell type and time point are not known.

J is TRBJ2-5 and V is TRBV5-1, with D unclear. CDR3 length equals 13 residues. V was trimmed by 0 bases and J by 5 bases, leaving 8 bases between them. Germline CDR1 is SGHRS and CDR2 is YFSETQ. The DNA for the CDR3 is TGCGCCAGCAGCTTGGGGGATTTGGAGACCCAGTACTTC. Its protein product is CASSLGDLETQYF.

The chain is built from TRBV15 and TRBJ1-2, with 8 bases fitting TRBD1. The V gene's germline CDR1 is LNHNV and CDR2 YYDKDF (reference sequence). The CDR3 length is 15 residues. With V trimmed by 6 bases and J by 2 bases, 8 bases remained unmatched. The CDR3 DNA is TGTGCCACCAGGACGGACAGGGACAACAACTATGGCTACACCTTC. Amino acids: CATRTDRDNNYGYTF.

The chain is built from TRBV20-1 and TRBJ1-1, with D hard to call. CDR1 is DFQATT, CDR2 SNEGSKA, per germline (reference sequence). The CDR3 loop spans 13 amino acids. Trimming removed 4 bases from V and 3 bases from J, with 12 bases in between. The CDR3 protein is CSAINRWDTEAFF. The CDR3 DNA is TGCAGTGCTATAAATCGTTGGGACACTGAAGCTTTCTTT.

This clonotype was detected only a few times. The rearrangement uses TRBV5-1 and TRBJ1-3; no clear D gene. Trimming pared 9 bases from V and 4 bases from J, leaving 8 bases between. Germline V gives CDR1 SGHRS, CDR2 YFSETQ. CDR3 length equals 11 residues. CDR3 sequence reads: CATKEGNTIYF. The CDR3 DNA reads TGCGCCACTAAAGAGGGAAACACCATATATTTT.

This clonotype occurred a few times. The chain uses TRBV4-3 and TRBJ2-1; TRBD2 matches at 11 bases. Germline CDR1 reads LGHNA; CDR2 reads YSLEER. This CDR3 spans 13 amino acids. V shed 0 bases and J 16 bases; nucleotides not matched to a gene: 5. Here the CDR3 DNA reads TGCGCCAGCAGCCAAGATAGACTAGCGGGATCATTCTTC. Residues: CASSQDRLAGSFF.

The rearrangement links TRBV19 to TRBJ2-3; D gene ambiguous. Looked up from germline, CDR1 is LNHDA and CDR2 is SQIVND (reference sequence). Trimming left V 6 bases short and J 2 bases short, with 18 bases between. This CDR3 contains 16 residues. The CDR3 nucleotides are TGTGCCAGTAGGACGATGGCAGGCGCCTACACAGATACGCAGTATTTT. This sequence encodes CASRTMAGAYTDTQYF.

The chain carries TRBV20-1 and TRBJ2-1; TRBD1 agrees at 9 bases. CDR1 and CDR2 from the germline V gene are DFQATT and SNEGSKA (reference sequence). Trimming removed 3 bases from V and 6 bases from J; junction bases left unmatched: 15. The CDR3 has 17 amino acids. CDR3 in DNA: TGCAGTGCTAGTATGGGACAGGGAATTTTTCGTCGCAATGAGCAGTTCTTC. Protein sequence: CSASMGQGIFRRNEQFF.

The CDR3 protein is CAISEGPERHTEAFF. Written as DNA, the CDR3 is TGTGCCATCAGTGAGGGCCCAGAACGTCACACTGAAGCTTTCTTT. The rearrangement joins TRBV10-3 to TRBJ1-1; D gene unclear. V lost 2 bases to trimming and J lost 3 bases, with 13 bases between them. The V gene's germline CDR1 is ENHRY and CDR2 SYGVKD. This CDR3 region has 15 residues.

This sequence joins TRBV6-2 or TRBV6-3 and TRBJ1-1; D unclear. Germline lookup yields CDR1 MNHEY and CDR2 SVGEGT. This CDR3 is built from 16 residues. V lost 8 bases and J lost 2, with 21 bases in between. CDR3 in amino acids: CASHRRTGSLNTEAFF. In DNA form, the CDR3 reads TGTGCCAGCCACCGGAGAACTGGGTCCTTAAACACTGAAGCTTTCTTT.

This clonotype has a handful of counts. The chain combines TRBV28 with TRBJ1-4; 7 nucleotides agree with TRBD1. The CDR3 runs 15 residues. Germline assignment: CDR1 MDHEN and CDR2 SYDVKM. The ends lost 6 bases at V and 0 bases at J; junction bases unmatched: 4. The CDR3 DNA reads as TGTGCCAGCAGGTTCCAGGGGGCAACTAATGAAAAACTGTTTTTT. It specifies CASRFQGATNEKLFF.

Only a few counts were recorded for this clonotype. The CDR3 DNA follows: TGTGCCAGCAGCACCCAGGTAGACAATGAGCAGTTCTTC. Amino acids: CASSTQVDNEQFF. The rearrangement joins TRBV7-3 to TRBJ2-1, with D hard to call. This CDR3 region has 13 residues. Trimming left V 5 bases short and J 5 bases short, with 10 bases between. Germline values: CDR1 SGHTA, CDR2 FQGTGA.

This clonotype showed up just a few times. The genes are TRBV20-1 and TRBJ2-1; 7 nucleotides line up with TRBD1. CDR1 is DFQATT, CDR2 SNEGSKA, per germline (reference sequence). This CDR3 spans 15 amino acids. Trimming at V came to 3 bases and at J to 2 bases, leaving 7 bases not matched to a gene. CDR3 loop: CSARGRRGTYNEQFF. CDR3 sequence (DNA): TGCAGTGCTAGGGGGCGCAGGGGGACCTACAATGAGCAGTTCTTC.

The table lists this clonotype with a few counts. The genes are TRBV27 and TRBJ2-3, with 7 bases fitting TRBD2. V was pared by 9 bases and J by 6 bases, with 12 bases of the junction left unmatched. The CDR3 runs 14 residues. From germline, CDR1 is MNHEY and CDR2 SMNVEV (reference sequence). The DNA of the CDR3 is TGTGCCAGGGGTGGAGCGGGACCAGGGGATACGCAGTATTTT. Amino acid sequence: CARGGAGPGDTQYF.

The chain couples TRBV4-3 to TRBJ1-1; the D gene is possibly TRBD1 (5 bases). Trimming removed 1 base at V and 5 bases at J, with 17 bases between. The CDR3 is 16 residues long. Germline V gene sequence: CDR1 LGHNA, CDR2 YSLEER. The CDR3 bases are TGCGCCAGCAGCCAAGTTTTCCTGGTGAGGGGAACTGAAGCTTTCTTT. Its protein is CASSQVFLVRGTEAFF.

J is TRBJ2-2 and V is TRBV20-1; TRBD2 aligns across 11 bases. The CDR3 runs to 16 residues. The trim removed 1 base at V and 2 bases at J, leaving 3 bases unmatched. The V gene's germline CDR1 is DFQATT and CDR2 SNEGSKA (reference sequence). The CDR3 bases are TGCAGTGCTAGAGTACTAGCGGGGGTTAACACCGGGGAGCTGTTTTTT. Encoded protein: CSARVLAGVNTGELFF.

This chain links TRBV29-1 with TRBJ2-2; D is ambiguous. V lost 6 bases and J 3 bases, leaving 5 bases between the germline ends. Germline CDR1 SQVTM, CDR2 ANQGSEA. This CDR3 is built from 11 residues. CDR3 amino acids: CSVLDTGELFF. CDR3 DNA sequence: TGCAGCGTACTCGACACCGGGGAGCTGTTTTTT.

J is TRBJ2-5 and V is TRBV27; D uncertain. This CDR3 spans 15 amino acids. Trimming left V 2 bases short and J 4 bases short, with 14 bases between. Per the germline V gene, CDR1 is MNHEY and CDR2 is SMNVEV (reference sequence). DNA of the CDR3: TGTGCCAGCAGTTTAAATGGTCTGGGCGTAGAGACCCAGTACTTC. This encodes CASSLNGLGVETQYF.

This clonotype occurred a few times. The chain has TRBV24-1 and TRBJ1-1; weak D call: TRBD1 (6 bases). From germline, CDR1 is KGHDR and CDR2 SFDVKD. This CDR3 has 13 amino acids. V gave up 1 base and J gave up 5 bases, with 7 bases separating them. The CDR3 coding sequence is TGTGCCACCAGTGATTTAGGGGGAACTGAAGCTTTCTTT. Translated: CATSDLGGTEAFF.

J is TRBJ2-7 and V is TRBV6-5; 11 bases match TRBD1. Germline trimming cut 7 bases from V and 3 bases from J; bases unmatched to any gene: 11. Per germline, CDR1 MNHEY and CDR2 SVGAGI. This CDR3 has 16 residues. The CDR3 spells CASTRATGTGGYEQYF. The CDR3 nucleotides are TGTGCCAGCACCAGGGCTACCGGGACAGGGGGCTACGAGCAGTACTTC.

In its sample, this clonotype was seen a few times. J is TRBJ2-2 and V is TRBV12-3 or TRBV12-4; D uncertain. This CDR3 is built from 13 residues. V was shortened by 2 bases and J by 6 bases, with 7 bases between the two germline ends. CDR3 protein: CASSLTPPGELFF. The DNA of the CDR3 is TGTGCCAGCAGTTTAACCCCGCCCGGGGAGCTGTTTTTT.

This clonotype has just a few counts. The genes are TRBV7-2 and TRBJ1-2; TRBD1 matches at 7 bases. Germline V CDR1 and CDR2: SGHTA, FQGNSA. The CDR3 spans 14 residues. V was pared by 0 bases and J by 7 bases, with 5 bases of the junction left unmatched. CDR3 protein: CASSLATGTTGYTF. CDR3 DNA: TGTGCCAGCAGCTTAGCGACAGGGACCACTGGCTACACCTTC.

The V call is TRBV4-1, the J call TRBJ1-2; 8 nucleotides agree with TRBD1. The germline V gene has CDR1 MGHRA and CDR2 YSYEKL. CDR3 size: 19 residues. The V and J ends lost 3 bases and 4 bases, in that order; junction bases with no gene match: 19. The chain's CDR3 is CASSHLIRGRTGPIYGYTF. CDR3 bases: TGCGCCAGCAGCCACCTAATAAGGGGCCGGACAGGGCCCATCTATGGCTACACCTTC.

In this sample, this clonotype turned up many times. This rearrangement joins TRBV5-1 to TRBJ2-5, with D uncertain. Trimming removed 4 bases at V and 4 bases at J, with 14 bases between. This CDR3 region has 14 residues. Germline loops: CDR1 SGHRS, CDR2 YFSETQ. The CDR3 nucleotides read TGCGCCAGCAGCCCTGTCGGCAGCCCAGAGACCCAGTACTTC. This sequence encodes CASSPVGSPETQYF.

This sequence joins TRBV28 and TRBJ2-2; tentative D call: TRBD1 (5 bases). V lost 5 bases to trimming and J lost 2 bases, with 15 bases between them. CDR1 and CDR2 (germline): MDHEN, SYDVKM. CDR3 length equals 16 residues. The CDR3 coding sequence is TGTGCCAGCAGTCCTCCGGCCCAGGGAAACACCGGGGAGCTGTTTTTT. It is translated as CASSPPAQGNTGELFF.

The chain is built from TRBV9 and TRBJ2-7; 10 positions agree with TRBD1. CDR3 length: 16 amino acids. Germline CDR1 SGDLS, CDR2 YYNGEE. V was clipped by 0 bases and J by 3 bases; unmatched bases: 6. The chain's CDR3 is CASSVGSGTGDYEQYF. CDR3 DNA sequence: TGTGCCAGCAGCGTAGGCTCCGGGACAGGGGACTACGAGCAGTACTTC. Together with reference TRBV9 and TRBJ2-7, the CDR3 gives the full variable domain: DSGVTQTPKHLITATGQRVTLRCSPRSGDLSVYWYQQSLDQGLQFLIQYYNGEERAKGNILERFSAQQFPDLHSELNLSSLELGDSALYFCASSVGSGTGDYEQYFGPGTRLTVT.

This clonotype was seen only a few times. V and J are TRBV5-1 and TRBJ1-1; no reliable D call. Germline lookup yields CDR1 SGHRS and CDR2 YFSETQ. V shed 4 bases and J shed 1 base, with 14 bases lying between them. CDR3 length: 15 amino acids. The CDR3 protein is CASSNGPDGNTEAFF. DNA for the CDR3: TGCGCCAGCAGCAACGGTCCAGACGGGAACACTGAAGCTTTCTTT.

This clonotype occurred a few times. The V and J genes are TRBV7-9 and TRBJ2-3; D is undetermined. The CDR3 contains 13 residues. V was shortened by 10 bases and J by 0 bases, with 11 bases between the two germline ends. Germline V gene sequence: CDR1 SEHNR, CDR2 FQNEAQ (reference sequence). CDR3 DNA sequence: TGTGCCATCCCATACCGTAGCACAGATACGCAGTATTTT. Its translation is CAIPYRSTDTQYF.

This chain connects TRBV5-4 to TRBJ2-3; tentatively, D is TRBD2 (6 bases). CDR1 and CDR2 (germline): SGHNT, YYREEE (reference sequence). Deletions cut 2 bases from V and 7 bases from J, with 14 bases between. CDR3 length: 14 amino acids. The CDR3 sequence is CASSFNGGRNTQYF. The CDR3 DNA reads TGTGCCAGCAGCTTTAACGGGGGAAGGAATACGCAGTATTTT. Using reference TRBV5-4 and TRBJ2-3 for the parts outside the CDR3, the full variable domain is ETGVTQSPTHLIKTRGQQVTLRCSSQSGHNTVSWYQQALGQGPQFIFQYYREEENGRGNFPPRFSGLQFPNYSSELNVNALELDDSALYLCASSFNGGRNTQYFGPGTRLTVL.

The chain is built from TRBV25-1 and TRBJ1-5; D not resolved. The V end lost 5 bases, the J end lost 1 base, and 12 bases lay between the germline ends. The germline gives CDR1 MGHDK, CDR2 SYGVNS. The CDR3 loop spans 15 amino acids. CDR3: CASSPGGFSNQPQHF. In DNA, the CDR3 is TGTGCCAGCAGTCCCGGAGGTTTCAGCAATCAGCCCCAGCATTTT.

The V and J genes are TRBV7-2 and TRBJ1-1; 9 nucleotides match TRBD1. CDR3 length: 15 residues. Germline values: CDR1 SGHTA, CDR2 FQGNSA. The V gene end was trimmed by 2 bases and the J gene end by 3 bases; junction bases not matched to a gene: 4. This CDR3 reads CASSLSGTGHTEAFF. Here the CDR3 DNA reads TGTGCCAGCAGCTTATCCGGGACAGGGCACACTGAAGCTTTCTTT.